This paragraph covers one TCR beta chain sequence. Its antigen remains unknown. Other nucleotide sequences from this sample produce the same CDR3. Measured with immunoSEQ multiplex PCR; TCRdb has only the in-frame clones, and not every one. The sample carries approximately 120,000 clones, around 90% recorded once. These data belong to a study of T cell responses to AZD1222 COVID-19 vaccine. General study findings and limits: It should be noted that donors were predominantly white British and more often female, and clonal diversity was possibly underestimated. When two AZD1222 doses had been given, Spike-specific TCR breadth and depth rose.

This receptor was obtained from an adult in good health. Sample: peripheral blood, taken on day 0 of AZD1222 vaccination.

The CDR3 protein is CASSLDRGSYEQYF. The CDR3 bases are TGTGCCAGCAGTTTAGACAGGGGCTCCTACGAGCAGTACTTC. This chain connects TRBV6-5 to TRBJ2-7, with 8 nucleotides matching TRBD1. Germline-derived CDR1 and CDR2 are MNHEY and SVGAGI. V shed 4 bases and J 0 bases; nucleotides not matched to a gene: 2. This CDR3 region has 14 residues.